A selection of T cell receptor beta chains follows, all from one sample in a study of blood T cell repertoires in COVID-19. Profiling relied on immunoSEQ multiplex PCR, and the TCRdb table lists in-frame clones only, not all of them. This table holds 250,000 or so clones, 80% to 90% found once. Material: PBMCs or T cells enriched from blood (not recorded which). These receptors were obtained from a man over 45 who had been exposed to COVID-19. Both conserved end residues are part of each CDR3. The D gene is left open where the match is weak. For some rows the clone size is stated as once, few or many, or as a class when expanded; others skip it.

few,TRBJ2-2,TRBD2,TRBV30,14,CAWKLAGGGGELFF,TGTGCCTGGAAGTTAGCGGGAGGTGGTGGGGAGCTGTTTTTT
-,TRBJ1-1,-,TRBV5-1,12,CASSGERTEAFF,TGCGCCAGCAGCGGAGAAAGAACTGAAGCTTTCTTT
-,TRBJ1-2,TRBD1,TRBV7-9,14,CASSTGQGLIGYTF,TGTGCCAGCAGCACGGGACAGGGGCTGATCGGCTACACCTTC
few,TRBJ1-6,-,TRBV19,15,CASSTTPSPNSPLHF,TGTGCCAGTAGTACAACCCCGAGCCCTAATTCACCCCTCCACTTT
-,TRBJ2-2,TRBD1,TRBV4-1,15,CASSPRQGRSGELFF,TGCGCCAGCAGCCCGAGACAGGGGAGGTCCGGGGAGCTGTTTTTT
-,TRBJ1-5,-,TRBV19,18,CASSTGLAAGASNQPQHF,TGTGCCAGTAGTACGGGCCTTGCGGCGGGGGCTAGCAATCAGCCCCAGCATTTT
-,TRBJ1-2,TRBD1,TRBV12-5,15,CASGLANRDRDGYTF,TGTGCTAGTGGTTTGGCGAACCGGGACAGGGATGGCTACACCTTC
-,TRBJ1-5,-,TRBV18,14,CASSPRQGNQPQHF,TGTGCCAGCTCACCGAGGCAGGGTAATCAGCCCCAGCATTTT
-,TRBJ1-1,-,TRBV7-8,13,CASSLVSQIEAFF,TGTGCCAGCAGCTTAGTAAGTCAGATCGAAGCTTTCTTT
-,TRBJ1-4,-,TRBV25-1,13,CASHRAHNEKLFF,TGTGCCAGCCACAGGGCCCATAATGAAAAACTGTTTTTT
-,TRBJ1-2,-,TRBV2,15,CASCYVGRVDYGYTF,TGTGCCAGCTGTTACGTGGGCAGGGTGGACTATGGCTACACCTTC
-,TRBJ2-2,TRBD1,TRBV30,17,CAWSPTRTGAYTGELFF,TGTGCCTGGAGTCCGACCCGGACAGGGGCTTACACCGGGGAGCTGTTTTTT
-,TRBJ1-6,-,TRBV6-4,15,CASSAQWGGHSPLHF,TGTGCCAGCAGTGCCCAATGGGGGGGTCATTCACCCCTCCACTTT
-,TRBJ2-7,-,TRBV3-1/TRBV3-2,15,CASSQDRTYSYEQYF,TGTGCCAGCAGCCAAGATAGGACATACTCCTACGAGCAGTACTTC
-,TRBJ1-6,-,TRBV9,15,CASSSGQFYNSPLHF,TGTGCCAGCAGCTCCGGACAGTTTTATAATTCACCCCTCCACTTT
-,TRBJ2-2,TRBD1,TRBV19,17,CASTGQGREGFPGELFF,TGTGCCAGTACCGGACAGGGGAGGGAGGGCTTCCCCGGGGAGCTGTTTTTT
-,TRBJ1-6,-,TRBV6-5,14,CASTINSGNSPLHF,TGTGCCAGCACGATCAACTCGGGGAATTCACCCCTCCACTTT
-,TRBJ2-1,TRBD2,TRBV3-1/TRBV3-2,14,CASTAGGTYNEQFF,TGTGCCAGCACCGCCGGGGGGACCTACAATGAGCAGTTCTTC
few,TRBJ1-1,-,TRBV29-1,13,CSVVDRFPTEAFF,TGCAGCGTTGTTGACAGGTTCCCCACTGAAGCTTTCTTT
-,TRBJ1-1,-,TRBV28,13,CATDQRQGTEAFF,TGTGCCACCGACCAACGTCAGGGGACTGAAGCTTTCTTT
once,TRBJ1-1,-,TRBV3-1/TRBV3-2,13,CASSQRRATEAFF,TGTGCCAGCAGCCAACGGAGGGCCACTGAAGCTTTCTTT
-,TRBJ2-5,TRBD1,TRBV4-2,16,CASSRKQGFGKETQYF,TGTGCCAGCAGCCGAAAACAGGGGTTCGGAAAAGAGACCCAGTACTTC
-,TRBJ1-5,-,TRBV16,14,CASSTDYSNQPQHF,TGTGCCAGCAGCACAGATTATAGCAATCAGCCCCAGCATTTT
-,TRBJ2-1,-,TRBV5-1,13,CASSFSGDREQFF,TGCGCCAGCAGCTTTTCGGGGGATCGTGAGCAGTTCTTC
-,TRBJ1-4,-,TRBV30,12,CAWSLGGGDLFF,TGTGCCTGGAGTCTTGGGGGGGGAGACCTGTTTTTT
-,TRBJ2-1,TRBD2,TRBV10-3,16,CAISESPSGGYNEQFF,TGTGCCATCAGTGAGTCGCCTAGCGGGGGTTACAATGAGCAGTTCTTC
-,TRBJ2-7,-,TRBV6-1,16,CASSEMHGINSYEQYF,TGTGCCAGCAGTGAGATGCACGGGATAAACTCCTACGAGCAGTACTTC
-,TRBJ1-5,-,TRBV2,15,CASSEQAQSNQPQHF,TGTGCCAGCAGTGAACAGGCGCAGAGCAATCAGCCCCAGCATTTT
-,TRBJ1-1,-,TRBV18,17,CASSPRGGITSDTEAFF,TGTGCCAGCTCACCGCGGGGAGGAATTACAAGTGACACTGAAGCTTTCTTT
-,TRBJ1-2,-,TRBV2,15,CASSTIRTVLYGYTF,TGTGCCAGCAGCACCATACGGACAGTACTTTATGGCTACACCTTC
-,TRBJ1-2,TRBD1,TRBV7-2,15,CASSSLQGTNYGYTF,TGTGCCAGCAGCTCCCTACAGGGGACTAACTATGGCTACACCTTC
-,TRBJ1-5,-,TRBV7-8,13,CASSRTPTGPQHF,TGTGCCAGCAGCCGAACTCCGACAGGGCCCCAGCATTTT
once,TRBJ1-4,-,TRBV3-1/TRBV3-2,15,CASSPLTGLGEKLFF,TGTGCCAGCAGCCCTCTTACAGGGCTCGGTGAAAAACTGTTTTTT
-,TRBJ2-7,-,TRBV11-3,16,CASSFRWARRNYEQYF,TGTGCCAGCAGCTTCCGCTGGGCCCGAAGAAACTACGAGCAGTACTTC